This passage covers 20 T cell receptor beta chains from one sample sequenced in a study of shared clonotypes between healthy human individuals (TCRdb year 2020). For the CD8 naive samples, CD45RO-negative cells were positively selected for CCR7, yielding a CD45RA+CCR7+ population from which TemRA cells were excluded. The method was the immunoSEQ multiplex PCR assay. Sourced from immuneACCESS, this table was stored by TCRdb with only in-frame sequences that have V and J called. A share of the clones is absent; for the studies checked, an unresolved V gene accounts for under half, and the remainder has no known explanation. The sample table records about 2 million clones; roughly 95% of these occur just once. 0.9% to 1.3% of the sample rests with the top ten. The sample consisted of naive CD8+ T cells sorted from blood. The cell subset or site label, as the study defines it: CD45RA+CCR7+. The receptors were sampled from a man between 18 and 29 years old in good health.

The genes are TRBV4-1 and TRBJ2-7; 7 nucleotides match TRBD2. The J segment lost 2 bases and the V segment lost 0 bases, leaving 4 bases of the junction unmatched. Germline lookup yields CDR1 MGHRA and CDR2 YSYEKL. The CDR3 loop spans 15 amino acids. The DNA for the CDR3 is TGCGCCAGCAGCCAAGAGAGCGGGGTCACCTACGAGCAGTACTTC. The encoded protein is CASSQESGVTYEQYF.

The rearrangement joins TRBV4-3 to TRBJ2-1; a possible D gene is TRBD2 (6 bases). V was cut by 0 bases and J by 3 bases, with 12 bases left in between. Germline CDR1 is LGHNA and CDR2 is YSLEER. This CDR3 has 16 residues. DNA of the CDR3: TGCGCCAGCAGCCAAGATCGTACGGGGGTCTACAATGAGCAGTTCTTC. Translating gives CASSQDRTGVYNEQFF.

This clone has just a few counts. The CDR3 region has the DNA TGTGCCACCCGAGACAGTAACTACGAGCAGTACTTC. It specifies CATRDSNYEQYF. The chain uses TRBV6-1 and TRBJ2-7; tentatively, D is TRBD1 (5 bases). This CDR3 has 12 residues. Germline CDR1 is MNHNS and CDR2 is SASEGT. Deletions cut 10 bases from V and 3 bases from J, with 13 bases between.

This chain links TRBV5-6 with TRBJ1-2, with TRBD1 matching 11 bases. V lost 3 bases, J lost 9 bases, and 4 bases stayed unmatched. This CDR3 spans 13 amino acids. CDR1 SGHDT and CDR2 YYEEEE come from the germline V gene. CDR3 bases: TGTGCCAGCAGCTACGGACAGGGGGCGCGCTACACCTTC. The encoded protein is CASSYGQGARYTF.

The chain uses TRBV7-9 and TRBJ2-7, with 10 bases lining up with TRBD2. With V trimmed by 5 bases and J by 1 base, 8 bases remained unmatched. This CDR3 is 16 amino acids long. Germline V lookup: CDR1 SEHNR, CDR2 FQNEAQ (reference sequence). CDR3: CASSPQASGRSYEQYF. CDR3 sequence (DNA): TGTGCCAGCAGCCCGCAAGCTAGCGGGAGATCCTACGAGCAGTACTTC.

The CDR3 nucleotides are TGTGCCAGCAGGTCTGGCGGGGCCTACAATGAGCAGTTCTTC. Translated, it gives CASRSGGAYNEQFF. The chain couples TRBV11-2 to TRBJ2-1; tentative D call: TRBD2 (6 bases). Looked up from germline, CDR1 is SGHAT and CDR2 is FQNNGV. The V end lost 6 bases, the J end lost 2 bases, and 11 bases lay between the germline ends. This CDR3 has 14 residues.

This chain joins TRBV30 and TRBJ2-3, with 8 bases identical to TRBD2. The germline gives CDR1 GTSNPN, CDR2 SVGIG (reference sequence). Unmatched junction bases numbered 9, after V lost 5 bases and J lost 2 bases. This CDR3 is built from 15 residues. The CDR3 DNA reads TGTGCCTGGGGGCTGGCGGGAGGCTTCACAGATACGCAGTATTTT. This codes for CAWGLAGGFTDTQYF.

V gene TRBV28 combines with J gene TRBJ2-7, with 9 nucleotides matching TRBD1. V gave up 5 bases and J gave up 5 bases; unmatched junction bases: 10. The CDR3 consists of 15 residues. Germline CDR1 reads MDHEN; CDR2 reads SYDVKM. Here the CDR3 DNA reads TGTGCCAGCAGTCGAGTCACAGGGGGCATCGACGAGCAGTACTTC. It translates to CASSRVTGGIDEQYF.

As to this clone: At the DNA level, this CDR3 is encoded by other sequences in the same sample as well. The chain combines TRBV7-2 with TRBJ2-1; TRBD2 matches at 14 bases. Per germline, CDR1 SGHTA and CDR2 FQGNSA. The CDR3 is 15 residues long. V gave up 4 bases and J gave up 6 bases; unmatched junction bases: 2. CDR3: CASSSGLAGGNEQFF. CDR3 nucleotides: TGTGCCAGCAGCTCAGGACTAGCGGGAGGCAATGAGCAGTTCTTC.

This clone has only a few counts. V and J are TRBV4-1 and TRBJ1-5; 7 nucleotides agree with TRBD1. From germline, CDR1 is MGHRA and CDR2 YSYEKL. CDR3 length equals 13 residues. J gave up 5 bases and V 5 bases, and 3 bases lay outside the gene matches. The CDR3 loop reads CASSATGDQPQHF. CDR3 in DNA: TGCGCCAGCAGCGCCACAGGGGATCAGCCCCAGCATTTT.

V and J are TRBV9 and TRBJ2-2, with a weak D call TRBD2 (6 bases). CDR3 length: 15 amino acids. In germline, CDR1 is SGDLS, CDR2 YYNGEE. Trimming took off 4 bases at V and 5 bases at J, with 15 bases between the two ends. The CDR3 here is CASSPPGGSTGELFF. The CDR3 DNA reads TGTGCCAGCAGCCCCCCCGGGGGATCGACCGGGGAGCTGTTTTTT.

The chain is built from TRBV27 and TRBJ2-2; 9 nucleotides match TRBD2. The CDR3 covers 20 residues. The V segment lost 5 bases and the J segment 0 bases; nucleotides outside the gene matches: 16. Looked up from germline, CDR1 is MNHEY and CDR2 is SMNVEV (reference sequence). The CDR3 DNA reads TGTGCCAGCAGTCCCGAAGGGAGCGGGGGGCTACATCCGAACACCGGGGAGCTGTTTTTT. Amino acid sequence: CASSPEGSGGLHPNTGELFF.

The chain links TRBV2 to TRBJ1-6; 7 bases match TRBD1. The CDR3 runs to 18 residues. Germline V lookup: CDR1 SNHLY, CDR2 FYNNEI. V shed 4 bases and J 8 bases; nucleotides not matched to a gene: 17. In DNA, the CDR3 is TGTGCCAGCAGTGTACCCACTGACAGGGCCCTTCTGGATTCACCCCTCCACTTT. It encodes CASSVPTDRALLDSPLHF.

J is TRBJ2-3 and V is TRBV10-3, with 7 bases that match TRBD2. Trimming removed 6 bases from V and 2 bases from J; junction bases left unmatched: 5. Germline CDR1 and CDR2: ENHRY and SYGVKD. The CDR3 extends over 14 amino acids. The CDR3 here is CAISQSGNTDTQYF. For the CDR3, the DNA is TGTGCCATCAGCCAAAGCGGGAACACAGATACGCAGTATTTT.

The rearrangement uses TRBV6-5 and TRBJ1-5; TRBD1 agrees at 8 bases. CDR3 length: 14 amino acids. V lost 5 bases and J lost 2; bases outside the gene matches: 2. The germline V gene has CDR1 MNHEY and CDR2 SVGAGI. This CDR3 reads CASSLDRGNQPQHF. The CDR3 coding sequence is TGTGCCAGCAGTCTGGACAGGGGCAATCAGCCCCAGCATTTT.

The chain couples TRBV9 to TRBJ2-7; 8 bases align to TRBD2. CDR3 length: 13 amino acids. Trimming at V came to 0 bases and at J to 6 bases, leaving 2 bases not matched to a gene. Germline V gene lookup returns CDR1 SGDLS and CDR2 YYNGEE. CDR3 in DNA: TGTGCCAGCAGCGTAGCTACTAGCGGCGAGCAGTACTTC. Protein: CASSVATSGEQYF.

This clone came up a few times. The genes are TRBV6-4 and TRBJ1-5, with D uncertain. CDR1 is MRHNA and CDR2 is SNTAGT in the germline V gene. Trimming cost V 2 bases and J 4 bases, with 9 bases left between them. The CDR3 totals 14 residues. CDR3 residues: CASSDTLSNQPQHF. As DNA, the CDR3 is TGTGCCAGCAGTGACACCCTCTCGAATCAGCCCCAGCATTTT.

CDR3: CASREMDEQFF. CDR3 coding DNA: TGTGCCAGCAGGGAAATGGATGAGCAGTTCTTC. The chain joins TRBV25-1 to TRBJ2-1, with D hard to call. CDR1 is MGHDK, CDR2 SYGVNS, per germline. There are 11 residues in the CDR3. V was cut by 6 bases and J by 8 bases, with 8 bases left in between.

Notes on this clone: Other DNA sequences in the sample encode the same CDR3. The V call is TRBV6-5, the J call TRBJ2-7; 7 nucleotides match TRBD1. This CDR3 has 14 residues. Germline-derived CDR1 and CDR2 are MNHEY and SVGAGI. V was pared by 3 bases and J by 4 bases, with 6 bases of the junction left unmatched. In nucleotides, the CDR3 is TGTGCCAGCAGTTATTCAGGGGGTCCTTACGAGCAGTACTTC. It encodes CASSYSGGPYEQYF.

This clone was seen just once. The J gene is TRBJ1-6, the V gene TRBV5-8; TRBD1 is a possible D gene (6 bases). The CDR3 contains 16 residues. Trimming cost V 1 base and J 8 bases, with 16 bases left between them. Germline-derived CDR1 and CDR2 are SGHTS and YDEGEE. In DNA, the CDR3 is TGTGCCAGCAGCTTGTGGATTGGACAGCTAGATTCACCCCTCCACTTT. Translated, it gives CASSLWIGQLDSPLHF.